This T cell receptor beta chain was recovered during a study of Graves' ophthalmopathy and Graves' hyperthyroidism. Germline V gene lookup returns CDR1 MNHEY and CDR2 SVGAGI. The germline V and J ends were trimmed by 0 bases and 3 bases, with 18 bases remaining between them. The CDR3 totals 17 residues. For repertoire sequencing, the TCR beta CDR3 regions were amplified from RNA transcripts. After a first-round RT-PCR with HTBI primers, a second-round multiplex PCR was run. Each CDR3 protein is one row after TCRdb ran MiXCR on the multiplex PCR reads. The data show approximately 210,000 distinct CDR3 sequences, 25% to 35% seen once.

V and J are TRBV6-5 and TRBJ2-7; D possibly corresponds to TRBD1 (7 bases). The sequence derives from a man between 45 and 60 years old with Graves' ophthalmopathy. The sequencing sample was made of peripheral blood. CDR3 protein: CASSYSNRAGGIYEQYF. In DNA form, the CDR3 reads TGTGCCAGCAGTTACTCGAATCGGGCAGGGGGGATCTACGAGCAGTACTTC.